This T cell receptor beta chain was identified during a study of naive and memory T cell subsets. Whole-study results and caveats: Expression changes during T cell differentiation may affect RNA-based TCR counts.

The beta constant-region primer was an equimolar mix of two oligonucleotides covering TRBC1 and TRBC2. A 12-nucleotide UMI and the SP2 primer were added to the cDNA 3' end by oligonucleotide ligation. TCRdb recomputed calls from the UMI-ligation and nested PCR reads with MiXCR, one row per CDR3 protein. The sample holds 100,000 or so distinct CDR3 sequences, roughly 7.3% seen once. In this sample, this clonotype turned up many times. Its target is unknown. Germline V gene lookup returns CDR1 LGHNA and CDR2 YNFKEQ. V lost 0 bases, J lost 7 bases, and 13 bases lay in between. The CDR3 contains 15 residues.

This TCR came from a human donor in good health. The V call is TRBV4-2, the J call TRBJ2-1; D may be TRBD2 (7 bases). The sequenced sample was central memory CD4+ T cells from blood. CDR3 region: CASSQEKGGWNEQFF. CDR3 DNA sequence: TGTGCCAGCAGCCAAGAAAAGGGGGGGTGGAATGAGCAGTTCTTC.